These 32 T cell receptor beta chains were all obtained from the same sample, sequenced in a study of T cells after yellow fever vaccination. TCRdb called the 5' RACE reads again in MiXCR, with one record for every CDR3 protein. Here the sample spans some 320,000 distinct CDR3 sequences, 8.5% to 10% being singletons. The sample consisted of PBMCs, taken on the day of the first yellow fever vaccination. Receptors were obtained from a man aged 18 to 30 who received the YFV17D yellow fever vaccine.

This clonotype was observed a few times. V usage is TRBV18 and J usage is TRBJ2-1; the D gene could be TRBD1 or TRBD2 (5 bases each). V lost 2 bases to trimming and J lost 5 bases, with 13 bases between them. CDR3 length: 15 amino acids. The germline V gene has CDR1 KGHSH and CDR2 LQKENI. The CDR3 DNA follows: TGTGCCAGCTCACCAAGGGACGGAGTAAACAATGAGCAGTTCTTC. This gives the protein CASSPRDGVNNEQFF.

This clonotype was detected only a few times. The genes are TRBV29-1 and TRBJ1-1; D is unclear. CDR3 size: 13 residues. Germline values: CDR1 SQVTM, CDR2 ANQGSEA. Trimming took 6 bases from V and 2 from J, leaving 13 bases between them. Here the CDR3 DNA reads TGCAGCGTCGCCGGGAACTTAAACACTGAAGCTTTCTTT. Translating gives CSVAGNLNTEAFF. Complete variable domain (other parts from reference TRBV29-1 and TRBJ1-1): SAVISQKPSRDICQRGTSLTIQCQVDSQVTMMFWYRQQPGQSLTLIATANQGSEATYESGFVIDKFPISRPNLTFSTLTVSNMSPEDSSIYLCSVAGNLNTEAFFGQGTRLTVV.

This clonotype was picked up many times. The chain employs TRBV30 and TRBJ2-3, with 9 bases lining up with TRBD2. V trimming: 0 bases; J trimming: 2 bases; junction bases outside the gene matches: 6. The CDR3 consists of 16 residues. Germline V CDR1 and CDR2: GTSNPN, SVGIG (reference sequence). The CDR3 region has the DNA TGTGCCTGGAGTGTCGGTCTAGCGGGGTTCACAGATACGCAGTATTTT. Translating it yields CAWSVGLAGFTDTQYF.

The CDR3 bases are TGTGCCAGCAGTCAGGGGGGTTCCACCGGGGAGCTGTTTTTT. Translating it yields CASSQGGSTGELFF. The chain uses TRBV6-4 and TRBJ2-2, with D maybe TRBD1 (7 bases). Germline CDR1 MRHNA, CDR2 SNTAGT. V shed 5 bases and J shed 4 bases, with 11 bases lying between them. CDR3 size: 14 residues.

This clonotype has a count of ten or more. The rearrangement joins TRBV20-1 to TRBJ1-2; D is unclear. Germline V lookup: CDR1 DFQATT, CDR2 SNEGSKA (reference sequence). CDR3 size: 13 residues. V shed 2 bases and J shed 7 bases, with 14 bases lying between them. The CDR3 region is CSARQVGSSGYTF. The CDR3 nucleotides are TGCAGTGCTAGACAGGTGGGCTCCTCTGGCTACACCTTC.

The chain employs TRBV27 and TRBJ2-4; D unclear. Trimming took off 6 bases at V and 4 bases at J, with 4 bases between the two ends. Germline assignment: CDR1 MNHEY and CDR2 SMNVEV (reference sequence). The CDR3 spans 11 residues. This CDR3 is CASRSKNIQYF. The CDR3 DNA follows: TGTGCCAGCAGGTCTAAAAACATTCAGTACTTC.

V and J are TRBV5-4 and TRBJ2-7; 7 nucleotides line up with TRBD1. This CDR3 is built from 15 residues. Losses at the gene ends were 0 bases for V and 5 bases for J; bases not matched to a gene: 8. Per germline, CDR1 SGHNT and CDR2 YYREEE (reference sequence). CDR3 residues: CASSLGGGVLDEQYV. DNA for the CDR3: TGTGCCAGCAGCTTGGGAGGGGGCGTTCTTGACGAGCAGTACGTC.

V usage is TRBV4-1 and J usage is TRBJ1-2, with D perhaps TRBD1 (6 bases). With 0 bases removed from V and 8 bases from J, the gap between germline ends came to 22 bases. The CDR3 spans 17 residues. From germline, CDR1 is MGHRA and CDR2 YSYEKL. The CDR3 loop reads CASSQDEGGTGFWGYTF. CDR3 nucleotides: TGCGCCAGCAGCCAAGACGAGGGGGGAACAGGGTTTTGGGGCTACACCTTC.

This clonotype was seen more than once but under ten times. This chain joins TRBV10-2 and TRBJ1-5, with TRBD1 matching over 9 bases. CDR1 is WSHSY, CDR2 SAAADI, per germline. The junction had 0 bases not matched to a gene; V was cut back by 6 bases and J by 6 bases. This CDR3 region has 12 residues. The CDR3 is CASRTGGQPQHF. The DNA for the CDR3 is TGCGCCAGCAGGACAGGGGGTCAGCCCCAGCATTTT.

The chain carries TRBV7-6 and TRBJ2-2; 7 bases agree with TRBD1. The ends lost 3 bases at V and 1 base at J; junction bases unmatched: 8. The CDR3 sequence is 17 residues long. Germline V gene sequence: CDR1 SGHVS, CDR2 FNYEAQ. In DNA form, the CDR3 reads TGTGCCAGCAGCTTTGGACAGGTTGGCGGGAACACCGGGGAGCTGTTTTTT. It yields the protein CASSFGQVGGNTGELFF.

This clonotype showed up just a few times. This rearrangement joins TRBV15 to TRBJ2-7; D gene uncertain. The CDR3 covers 13 residues. The germline gives CDR1 LNHNV, CDR2 YYDKDF (reference sequence). Between the trimmed V and J ends, which lost 1 base and 1 base, there was a span of 5 bases. The CDR3 sequence is CATSRGKSYEQYV. CDR3 in DNA: TGTGCCACCAGCAGAGGCAAGTCCTACGAGCAGTACGTC.

The chain joins TRBV13 to TRBJ1-2; TRBD1 matches 8 bases. The CDR3 is 15 residues long. Germline V gene sequence: CDR1 PRHDT, CDR2 FYEKMQ (reference sequence). J gave up 4 bases and V 1 base, and 5 bases lay outside the gene matches. CDR3 sequence (DNA): TGTGCCAGCAGCTTAGCCACAGGGGGTATCTATGGCTACACCTTC. Translation: CASSLATGGIYGYTF.

This rearrangement joins TRBV3-1 to TRBJ2-3, with D hard to call. There are 12 residues in the CDR3. The V and J ends lost 1 base and 5 bases respectively, with 4 bases between them. Germline-derived CDR1 and CDR2 are LGHDT and YNNKEL (reference sequence). DNA of the CDR3: TGTGCCAGCAGCCAAGTGCAAGATACGCAGTATTTT. Amino acids: CASSQVQDTQYF.

The chain couples TRBV9 to TRBJ2-1; D unclear. CDR3 length: 16 residues. Trimming removed 3 bases from V and 7 bases from J, with 20 bases in between. CDR1 and CDR2 from the germline V gene are SGDLS and YYNGEE. CDR3 protein: CASSGRNTVRRNEQFF. CDR3 DNA sequence: TGTGCCAGCAGCGGCCGCAACACCGTCCGCCGAAATGAGCAGTTCTTC.

The DNA of the CDR3 is TGTGCCAGCAGGGGTCTAGGGCGGCACACTGAAGCTTTCTTT. This encodes CASRGLGRHTEAFF. The chain links TRBV12-3 or TRBV12-4 to TRBJ1-1; D not resolved. V lost 6 bases and J lost 3, with 14 bases in between. This CDR3 spans 14 amino acids.

This sequence joins TRBV6-5 and TRBJ2-5, with 15 bases aligning to TRBD2. V shed 4 bases and J 10 bases; nucleotides not matched to a gene: 1. Germline loops: CDR1 MNHEY, CDR2 SVGAGI. The CDR3 runs to 13 residues. CDR3 bases: TGTGCCAGCAGTTCGGGACTAGCGGGGGGCCAGTACTTC. Translated: CASSSGLAGGQYF.

This clonotype was seen more than once but under ten times. The V gene is TRBV30, the J gene TRBJ2-5, with D hard to call. Germline V gives CDR1 GTSNPN, CDR2 SVGIG (reference sequence). Trimming removed 2 bases from V and 5 bases from J, with 15 bases in between. The CDR3 spans 14 residues. In nucleotides, the CDR3 is TGTGCCTGGAGTAGAGCAGTGGGCTGGGAGACCCAGTACTTC. Its translation: CAWSRAVGWETQYF. Filled out from reference TRBV30 and TRBJ2-5, the complete variable domain reads SQTIHQWPATLVQPVGSPLSLECTVEGTSNPNLYWYRQAAGRGLQLLFYSVGIGQISSEVPQNLSASRPQDRQFILSSKKLLLSDSGFYLCAWSRAVGWETQYFGPGTRLLVL.

This chain joins TRBV12-3 or TRBV12-4 and TRBJ2-7, with D perhaps TRBD1 or TRBD2 (5 bases each). The CDR3 contains 15 residues. V was pared by 8 bases and J by 3 bases, with 20 bases between. The CDR3 loop is CASSPQWGSYYEQYF. The CDR3 DNA follows: TGTGCCAGCTCCCCCCAGTGGGGGTCGTACTACGAGCAGTACTTC.

The gene calls are TRBV11-2 and TRBJ2-7; D gene unclear. Germline CDR1 and CDR2: SGHAT and FQNNGV. This CDR3 region has 15 residues. Trimming removed 3 bases from V and 3 bases from J, with 15 bases in between. CDR3: CASSLLTPAVYEQYF. The DNA of the CDR3 is TGTGCCAGCAGCTTGTTAACTCCTGCAGTCTACGAGCAGTACTTC.

V is TRBV12-5 and J is TRBJ1-5; 10 nucleotides match TRBD1. CDR3 length: 16 amino acids. The V and J ends lost 6 bases and 5 bases, in that order; junction bases with no gene match: 10. Germline V lookup: CDR1 LGHNT, CDR2 FRNRAP. For the CDR3, the DNA is TGTGCTAGTGGCCCCCCCGGGACAGGGGTTCATCAGCCCCAGCATTTT. Translated: CASGPPGTGVHQPQHF.

This clonotype has a handful of counts. This CDR3 reads CSASRRGGADTQYF. DNA for the CDR3: TGCAGTGCTAGTAGGAGGGGGGGGGCAGATACGCAGTATTTT. The genes are TRBV20-1 and TRBJ2-3; tentatively, D is TRBD2 (7 bases). The CDR3 contains 14 residues. Trimming cost V 3 bases and J 4 bases, with 14 bases left between them. CDR1 is DFQATT, CDR2 SNEGSKA, per germline (reference sequence).

This clonotype showed up just a few times. The chain links TRBV18 to TRBJ2-7; D remains ambiguous. Germline V gene sequence: CDR1 KGHSH, CDR2 LQKENI. This CDR3 has 12 residues. Deletions cut 2 bases from V and 2 bases from J, with 4 bases between. DNA for the CDR3: TGTGCCAGCTCACCAGGGACCTACGAGCAGTACGTC. This encodes CASSPGTYEQYV.

This clonotype occurred many times. This chain links TRBV7-2 with TRBJ2-5, with D hard to call. The CDR3 runs to 14 residues. V shed 5 bases and J shed 1 base, with 11 bases lying between them. CDR1 and CDR2 (germline): SGHTA, FQGNSA. The CDR3 region has the DNA TGTGCCAGCAGCCGTTCGTGGGGCCAAGAGACCCAGTACTTC. As protein: CASSRSWGQETQYF.

This clonotype was detected a few times. This chain uses TRBV7-2 with TRBJ1-3; the D is unclear. Deletions cut 3 bases from V and 0 bases from J, with 9 bases between. CDR1 is SGHTA, CDR2 FQGNSA, per germline. The CDR3 spans 15 residues. In DNA form, the CDR3 reads TGTGCCAGCAGCTTGGAACCTTACTCTGGAAACACCATATATTTT. Its protein is CASSLEPYSGNTIYF.

This clonotype was seen many times. This chain uses TRBV4-3 with TRBJ1-1, with a possible D match to TRBD1 (5 bases). The germline V gene encodes CDR1 LGHNA and CDR2 YSLEER. With 4 bases removed from V and 2 bases from J, the gap between germline ends came to 8 bases. This CDR3 region has 13 residues. CDR3 sequence (DNA): TGCGCCAGCAGCCGACAGTTAAACACTGAAGCTTTCTTT. Encoded protein: CASSRQLNTEAFF.

The sample holds many counts of this clonotype. The rearrangement links TRBV5-6 to TRBJ2-1; 7 nucleotides align to TRBD1. V trimming: 3 bases; J trimming: 0 bases; junction bases outside the gene matches: 3. Germline assignment: CDR1 SGHDT and CDR2 YYEEEE. The CDR3 is made up of 15 amino acids. CDR3 DNA sequence: TGTGCCAGCAGCTCGACAGGGATCTCCTACAATGAGCAGTTCTTC. This codes for CASSSTGISYNEQFF.

Ten or more counts support this clonotype. V usage is TRBV5-1 and J usage is TRBJ2-2; 10 nucleotides agree with TRBD1. The germline V gene encodes CDR1 SGHRS and CDR2 YFSETQ. The CDR3 is 15 residues long. J was trimmed by 4 bases and V by 3 bases; bases with no gene match: 3. The CDR3 loop reads CASSSDRGPTGELFF. The DNA for the CDR3 is TGCGCCAGCAGCTCCGACAGGGGGCCCACCGGGGAGCTGTTTTTT.

The table lists this clonotype with a few counts. The V and J genes are TRBV6-5 and TRBJ2-3; the D is unclear. With 5 bases removed from V and 2 bases from J, the gap between germline ends came to 11 bases. Germline loops: CDR1 MNHEY, CDR2 SVGAGI. This CDR3 comprises 14 residues. In DNA form, the CDR3 reads TGTGCCAGCAGTACTTCTCCCTCCACAGATACGCAGTATTTT. This translates into CASSTSPSTDTQYF.

The rearrangement joins TRBV20-1 to TRBJ1-1; weak D call: TRBD1 (5 bases). The CDR3 has 13 amino acids. CDR1 and CDR2 from the germline V gene are DFQATT and SNEGSKA (reference sequence). The CDR3 DNA is TGCAGCTGGGGCCACGCTCCAGGCAGAAAAGCTTTCTTT. Protein product: CSWGHAPGRKAFF.

A word on this clonotype: A single base separates this from a much larger clone, so it may be a read error. J is TRBJ1-4 and V is TRBV20-1; weak D call: TRBD1 (5 bases). Germline values: CDR1 DFQATT, CDR2 SNEGSKA (reference sequence). The V and J ends lost 0 bases and 7 bases respectively, with 12 bases between them. The CDR3 extends over 14 amino acids. CDR3 amino acids: CSARDCGRVEKLFF. In DNA, the CDR3 is TGCAGTGCTAGAGATTGTGGCAGGGTTGAAAAACTGTTTTTT.

This clonotype has just a few counts. The V gene is TRBV13, the J gene TRBJ2-7; no clear D. Deletions cut 2 bases from V and 4 bases from J, with 9 bases between. This CDR3 spans 13 amino acids. Germline CDR1 is PRHDT and CDR2 is FYEKMQ (reference sequence). CDR3 DNA: TGTGCCAGCAGCTTACGTGGGCGATACGAGCAGTACGTC. Translated: CASSLRGRYEQYV.

This clonotype was detected only a few times. The chain recombines TRBV3-1 with TRBJ2-2; D not resolved. The CDR3 totals 15 residues. Per germline, CDR1 LGHDT and CDR2 YNNKEL (reference sequence). V dropped 1 base and J dropped 2 bases, with 8 bases sitting between them. The CDR3 nucleotides are TGTGCCAGCAGCCAAGTCCCGGGCAACACCGGGGAGCTGTTTTTT. It encodes CASSQVPGNTGELFF.